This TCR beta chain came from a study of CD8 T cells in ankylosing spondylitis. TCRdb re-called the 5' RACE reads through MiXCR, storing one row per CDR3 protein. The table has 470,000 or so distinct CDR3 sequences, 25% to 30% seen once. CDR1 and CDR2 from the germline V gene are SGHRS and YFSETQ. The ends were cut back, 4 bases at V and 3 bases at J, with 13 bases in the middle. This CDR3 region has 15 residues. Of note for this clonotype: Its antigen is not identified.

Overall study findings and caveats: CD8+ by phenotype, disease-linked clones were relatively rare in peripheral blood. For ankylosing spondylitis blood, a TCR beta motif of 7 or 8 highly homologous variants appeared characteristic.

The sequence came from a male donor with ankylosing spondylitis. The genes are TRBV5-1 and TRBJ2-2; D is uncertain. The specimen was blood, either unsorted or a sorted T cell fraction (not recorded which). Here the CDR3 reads CASSRDTVDTGELFF. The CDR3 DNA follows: TGCGCCAGCAGCCGAGACACGGTCGACACCGGGGAGCTGTTTTTT.